These T cell receptor beta chains were read from a single sample in a study of T-cell memory formation after mild COVID-19. In TCRdb, the 5' RACE reads were re-called with MiXCR into one record per CDR3 protein. The data show approximately 170,000 distinct CDR3 sequences, over 10% seen once. The sequencing sample was made of PBMCs or a T cell subset sorted from them (not recorded which). These receptors originate from a young man who had mild COVID-19 (a few samples of this study predate the infection). Cell type and time point are not known. CDR3s include the opening cysteine and the closing phenylalanine or tryptophan. A D gene is named only where the DNA matches it firmly. Some rows mark clone size as missing; the rest say once, few, many or name a class of expanded clone.

clone_size d_call j_call v_call cdr3_nt cdr3_aa
many TRBD1 TRBJ2-3 TRBV6-6 TGTGCCAGCAGCCTTGGACAGGGGATTCGCACAGATACGCAGTATTTT CASSLGQGIRTDTQYF
- - TRBJ2-2 TRBV24-1 TGTGCCACCAGTGATTTGCCAGCCAGCTTGAACACCGGGGAGCTGTTTTTT CATSDLPASLNTGELFF
many - TRBJ2-3 TRBV24-1 TGTGCCACCGCAGGGAACACAGATACGCAGTATTTT CATAGNTDTQYF
- - TRBJ2-2 TRBV5-1 TGCGCCAGCAGCTTGGCGCGTAGTGGCAGGAGCACCGGGGAGCTGTTTTTT CASSLARSGRSTGELFF
many - TRBJ2-5 TRBV7-3 TGTGCCAGCAGCCCAGGGGCTGGGGAGACCCAGTACTTC CASSPGAGETQYF
- TRBD1 TRBJ1-6 TRBV7-9 TGTGCCAGCAGCGGGACAGCCAATTCACCCCTCCACTTT CASSGTANSPLHF
many - TRBJ2-1 TRBV4-3 TGCGCCAGCAGCCAAGACGTAAGTTTCGATGAGCAGTTCTTC CASSQDVSFDEQFF
- TRBD2 TRBJ2-7 TRBV7-2 TGTGCCAGCAGCTTAAGGGCTAGCGGGTCCTACGAGCAGTACTTC CASSLRASGSYEQYF
- TRBD2 TRBJ2-1 TRBV7-2 TGTGCCAGCAGCCCGGGGACTAGCGGGGGGGCTTACAATGAGCAGTTCTTC CASSPGTSGGAYNEQFF
- - TRBJ2-6 TRBV20-1 TGCAGTGCTGGCGGGACTCCCCGCTCTGGGGCCAACGTCCTGACTTTC CSAGGTPRSGANVLTF
- TRBD1 TRBJ2-7 TRBV7-2 TGTGCCAGCAGCCCCGGACAGGGGAGGGAGCAGTACTTC CASSPGQGREQYF
- - TRBJ2-5 TRBV5-1 TGCGCCAGCAGCCCGGGGGCGCTTTTCGGGACCCAGTACTTC CASSPGALFGTQYF
- - TRBJ2-3 TRBV23-1 TGCGCCAGCACTACACTTTATTGGGCCGTCACAGATACGCAGTATTTT CASTTLYWAVTDTQYF
few TRBD1 TRBJ2-4 TRBV5-1 TGCGCCAGCAGCCCGGGACAGGGGTTCTTAGCCAAAAACATTCAGTACTTC CASSPGQGFLAKNIQYF
few - TRBJ2-5 TRBV9 TGTGCCAGCAGCGTAGAGGGCAGGGGAGAGACCCAGTACTTC CASSVEGRGETQYF
few - TRBJ2-5 TRBV5-8 TGTGCCAGCAGCTACCTGGGCGGGGAGACCCAGTACTTC CASSYLGGETQYF
- TRBD2 TRBJ2-3 TRBV7-2 TGTGCCAGCAGCTCCAGGACTAGAGTGGCAGATACGCAGTATTTT CASSSRTRVADTQYF
few - TRBJ2-1 TRBV9 TGTGCCAGCAGCGTAGTCCGAGCCCCGGCCTCCAATGAGCAGTTCTTC CASSVVRAPASNEQFF
- TRBD1 TRBJ1-4 TRBV20-1 TGCAGTGCTAGAGGTCAGGGGGCGAATAATGAAAAACTGTTTTTT CSARGQGANNEKLFF
few - TRBJ1-1 TRBV20-1 TGCAGTGCTCAAAGGGGGGGGCGCGAAGCTTTCTTT CSAQRGGREAFF
few - TRBJ1-3 TRBV12-3/TRBV12-4 TGTGCCAGCAGACCAAGATTGTCTGGAAACACCATATATTTT CASRPRLSGNTIYF
- - TRBJ2-3 TRBV29-1 TGCAGCGTTGAAGACCAGAGTGCAGATACGCAGTATTTT CSVEDQSADTQYF
- - TRBJ1-6 TRBV5-6 TGTGCCAGCAGCTTGGGGCCCGGACATCCTGCGTATTCACCCCTCCACTTT CASSLGPGHPAYSPLHF
- TRBD2 TRBJ2-5 TRBV5-5 TGTGCCAGCAGGCGGACTAGCGGACAAGAGACCCAGTACTTC CASRRTSGQETQYF
few - TRBJ2-1 TRBV4-3 TGCGCCAGCAGCCAATATCAGGAGCAGTTCTTC CASSQYQEQFF
- - TRBJ2-4 TRBV5-5 TGTGCCAGCAGCCTTAACATGGGATACCTGGTGGGAAACATTCAGTACTTC CASSLNMGYLVGNIQYF
few - TRBJ2-1 TRBV5-1 TGCGCCAGCAAGGGGAGCGGCCGACCCTACAATGAGCAGTTCTTC CASKGSGRPYNEQFF